Below, 5 T cell receptor beta chains from the same sample are listed, as sequenced in a study of CD8+ T cells in alopecia areata (dated by TCRdb to between 2018 and 2020). The time point label, read with the paper, signifies: baseline before oral tofacitinib. Libraries were made using the immunoSEQ multiplex PCR assay. To provide template for TCR sequencing, every sample had RNA extracted and reverse transcribed into cDNA. TCRdb stores this immuneACCESS table with in-frame sequences only. Part of the clones is absent; in the studies checked, under half of the shortfall reflects unresolved V genes, and no reason is known for the rest. In this sample the table shows 150,000 to 200,000 clones, almost 65% of which occur a single time. The ten largest clones capture about 1.5% of the sample. Sample: CD4+ T cells sorted from blood, taken at week 0. The receptor source for this set is a human donor with alopecia areata.

This clone occurred once. V is TRBV29-1 and J is TRBJ2-1; 12 bases agree with TRBD2. CDR3 size: 15 residues. V shed 4 bases, J shed 4 bases, and the junction held 5 bases outside the gene matches. The germline V gene has CDR1 SQVTM and CDR2 ANQGSEA. The CDR3: CSVVASGGAYNEQFF. The CDR3, as DNA: TGCAGCGTTGTGGCTAGCGGGGGGGCGTACAATGAGCAGTTCTTC.

The chain combines TRBV18 with TRBJ2-7, with 14 bases aligning to TRBD2. The length of the CDR3 is 16 residues. Germline CDR1 KGHSH, CDR2 LQKENI. J gave up 6 bases and V 6 bases, and 10 bases lay outside the gene matches. The CDR3 sequence is CASSPGLAGGLSEQYF. CDR3 coding DNA: TGTGCCAGCTCCCCCGGACTAGCGGGGGGCCTCTCCGAGCAGTACTTC.

The table lists this clone with many counts. CDR3 loop: CASSSNQGNYGYTF. The DNA of the CDR3 is TGTGCCAGCAGCTCCAACCAGGGGAACTATGGCTACACCTTC. The gene calls are TRBV7-9 and TRBJ1-2; D perhaps matches TRBD1 (6 bases). Trimming shortened V by 4 bases and J by 2 bases, and 11 bases separated the two germline ends. The CDR3 has 14 residues. Germline V gene data show CDR1 as SEHNR and CDR2 as FQNEAQ (reference sequence).

V gene TRBV6-5 combines with J gene TRBJ2-2; TRBD2 aligns across 12 bases. The CDR3 covers 15 residues. The germline gives CDR1 MNHEY, CDR2 SVGAGI. J was trimmed by 5 bases and V by 6 bases; bases with no gene match: 4. CDR3 sequence reads: CASSQTSGGTGELFF. CDR3 sequence (DNA): TGTGCCAGCAGCCAGACTAGCGGGGGAACCGGGGAGCTGTTTTTT.

The CDR3 DNA sequence: TGTGCCAGCAGCTCGCAGGGTAGGGTCAGCAATCAGCCCCAGCATTTT. Translating gives CASSSQGRVSNQPQHF. The chain combines TRBV7-2 with TRBJ1-5; TRBD1 is a possible D gene (5 bases). Germline CDR1 and CDR2: SGHTA and FQGNSA. The germline V and J ends were trimmed by 4 bases and 1 base, with 14 bases remaining between them. This CDR3 comprises 16 residues. The whole variable domain, remainder taken from reference TRBV7-2 and TRBJ1-5, is GAGVSQSPSNKVTEKGKDVELRCDPISGHTALYWYRQSLGQGLEFLIYFQGNSAPDKSGLPSDRFSAERTGGSVSTLTIQRTQQEDSAVYLCASSSQGRVSNQPQHFGDGTRLSIL.